This record concerns one T cell receptor (beta chain) sequence. One entry per CDR3 protein results from TCRdb running MiXCR on the 5' RACE reads. Of about 43,000 distinct CDR3 sequences in the sample, 22% were seen once. CDR3 size: 16 residues. The J segment lost 1 base and the V segment lost 4 bases, leaving 5 bases of the junction unmatched. Germline CDR1 and CDR2: LGHDT and YNNKEL (reference sequence). Treg sorting used a CD4+CD25+CD127-/low gate. This receptor was obtained from a female donor with breast cancer. The sequencing input was Tregs sorted from a lymph node. The chain couples TRBV3-1 to TRBJ2-7; TRBD2 matches 12 bases. CDR3 in amino acids: CASSLRTSGASYEQYF. The CDR3 bases are TGTGCCAGCAGCCTCCGGACTAGCGGGGCTTCCTACGAGCAGTACTTC.